The 27 T cell receptor beta chains given below trace back to one sample, sequenced in a study of control samples from healthy donors and cancer patients. The protocol was immunoSEQ multiplex PCR, while the TCRdb copy is restricted to in-frame clones and leaves out a portion. The profile covers tens of thousands of clones, with more than 65% appearing a single time and around 10% taken by the ten largest. Specimen: PBMCs. The receptors originated from a man in his sixties with head and neck cancer.

CDR3 bases: TGTGCCTGGAGACCCGGGGCCACAGATACGCAGTATTTT. Its translation: CAWRPGATDTQYF. The chain recombines TRBV30 with TRBJ2-3; D could derive from TRBD1 or TRBD2 (5 bases each). The CDR3 is 13 residues long. The ends were cut back, 3 bases at V and 2 bases at J, with 9 bases in the middle. Germline-derived CDR1 and CDR2 are GTSNPN and SVGIG (reference sequence).

V gene TRBV10-2 combines with J gene TRBJ2-5; the D gene could be TRBD1 or TRBD2 (6 bases each). The germline V gene has CDR1 WSHSY and CDR2 SAAADI. CDR3 length: 15 amino acids. V was pared by 4 bases and J by 4 bases, with 16 bases between. This CDR3 reads CASSGNQGRGETQYF. The CDR3 DNA reads TGCGCCAGCAGTGGGAACCAGGGGCGGGGAGAGACCCAGTACTTC.

J is TRBJ2-7 and V is TRBV27, with TRBD1 identical over 7 bases. Losses at the gene ends were 4 bases for V and 9 bases for J; bases not matched to a gene: 12. The CDR3 totals 14 residues. The germline gives CDR1 MNHEY, CDR2 SMNVEV (reference sequence). CDR3 in DNA: TGTGCCAGCAGTTCGCCGGGACAGAGTTTAGGGCAGTACTTC. Its translation: CASSSPGQSLGQYF.

This chain links TRBV3-1 (or the pseudogene TRBV3-2) with TRBJ2-2; TRBD2 aligns across 13 bases. Germline values: CDR1 LGHDT, CDR2 YNNKEL (reference sequence). Trimming took 2 bases from V and 9 from J; bases not matched to a gene: 6. The CDR3 covers 16 residues. CDR3 in amino acids: CASSQPGTSGMRELFF. The DNA for the CDR3 is TGTGCCAGCAGCCAACCCGGGACTAGCGGGATGAGGGAGCTGTTTTTT.

V usage is TRBV3-1 (or the pseudogene TRBV3-2) and J usage is TRBJ1-2, with 7 bases aligning to TRBD1. Trimming cost V 1 base and J 6 bases; bases outside gene matches: 5. From germline, CDR1 is LGHDT and CDR2 YNNKEL (reference sequence). The CDR3 extends over 14 amino acids. The CDR3 spells CASSQAGGWHGYTF. CDR3 nucleotide sequence: TGTGCCAGCAGCCAAGCAGGGGGGTGGCATGGCTACACCTTC.

The chain links TRBV2 to TRBJ2-2; perhaps D is TRBD1 or TRBD2 (5 bases each). The V and J ends lost 5 bases and 8 bases respectively, with 9 bases between them. This CDR3 spans 12 amino acids. CDR1 SNHLY and CDR2 FYNNEI come from the germline V gene. The CDR3 coding sequence is TGTGCCAGCAGTCGGGGCCTGGGGGAGCTGTTTTTT. Its protein is CASSRGLGELFF. Full variable domain (remainder filled in from reference TRBV2 and TRBJ2-2): EPEVTQTPSHQVTQMGQEVILRCVPISNHLYFYWYRQILGQKVEFLVSFYNNEISEKSEIFDDQFSVERPDGSNFTLKIRSTKLEDSAMYFCASSRGLGELFFGEGSRLTVL.

This chain links TRBV4-1 with TRBJ2-6, with 9 bases that match TRBD2. The germline V gene has CDR1 MGHRA and CDR2 YSYEKL. The length of the CDR3 is 20 residues. DNA of the CDR3: TGCCCCCCCCGCCAGGCGGGGGGGGCGGGAGCAGTCTCTGGGGCCAACGTCCTGACTTTC. It translates to CPPRQAGGAGAVSGANVLTF.

The rearrangement links TRBV5-5 to TRBJ2-7; perhaps TRBD1 as D (6 bases). CDR3 size: 12 residues. Germline CDR1 and CDR2: SGHKS and YYEKEE (reference sequence). The V end was cut by 4 bases, the J end by 13 bases, with 18 bases between. This chain's CDR3 is CASSLDRFGQYF. Here the CDR3 DNA reads TGTGCCAGCAGCCTAGACAGGTTTGGGCAATACTTC.

This clone was seen just once. This sequence joins TRBV9 and TRBJ2-2; D might be TRBD2 (5 bases). The CDR3 runs to 15 residues. The V end was cut by 1 base, the J end by 6 bases, with 13 bases between. Germline V gene sequence: CDR1 SGDLS, CDR2 YYNGEE. CDR3 in amino acids: CASSVTGISPGELFF. The CDR3 DNA follows: TGTGCCAGCAGCGTAACCGGGATCAGTCCCGGGGAGCTGTTTTTT.

The chain joins TRBV11-2 to TRBJ2-3; D is unresolved. The V gene lost 5 bases and the J gene lost 4 bases, with 16 bases spanning the gap. The CDR3 contains 15 residues. The germline V gene has CDR1 SGHAT and CDR2 FQNNGV. CDR3 nucleotides: TGTGCCAGCAGCCCCGACACTATCGCAGCAGATACGCAGTATTTT. Its translation: CASSPDTIAADTQYF.

V usage is TRBV5-1 and J usage is TRBJ2-3; D possibly uses TRBD1 or TRBD2 (5 bases each). CDR3 length: 16 amino acids. V was pared by 0 bases and J by 9 bases, with 20 bases between. In germline, CDR1 is SGHRS, CDR2 YFSETQ. Here the CDR3 DNA reads TGCGCCAGCAGCTTGGTGGGGCGAGAGGGCTCCGGGACGCAGTATTTT. Translation gives CASSLVGREGSGTQYF.

The rearrangement uses TRBV5-4 and TRBJ2-2; 7 nucleotides match TRBD1. V gave up 4 bases and J gave up 4 bases; unmatched junction bases: 7. This CDR3 contains 15 residues. Germline V CDR1 and CDR2: SGHNT, YYREEE (reference sequence). The CDR3 is CASSTGTASTGELFF. CDR3 sequence (DNA): TGTGCCAGCAGCACCGGGACAGCGAGCACCGGGGAGCTGTTTTTT.

The chain recombines TRBV3-1 (or the pseudogene TRBV3-2) with TRBJ1-1, with unresolved D. CDR1 and CDR2 from the germline V gene are LGHDT and YNNKEL (reference sequence). Trimming stripped 1 base from V and 8 bases from J, with 17 bases between. This CDR3 comprises 15 residues. The CDR3 DNA sequence: TGTGCCAGCAGCCAAGGGTTGACGGGCGGCCTCGAAGCTTTCTTT. It translates to CASSQGLTGGLEAFF.

The count of this clone is one. The chain links TRBV18 to TRBJ2-1; no clear D. The CDR3 sequence is 13 residues long. From germline, CDR1 is KGHSH and CDR2 LQKENI. The V and J ends lost 2 bases and 8 bases respectively, with 10 bases between them. This CDR3 is CASSPASAYEQFF. In DNA form, the CDR3 reads TGTGCCAGCTCACCAGCTTCTGCGTATGAGCAGTTCTTC. The full variable domain, its missing parts supplied by reference TRBV18 and TRBJ2-1, is NAGVMQNPRHLVRRRGQEARLRCSPMKGHSHVYWYRQLPEEGLKFMVYLQKENIIDESGMPKERFSAEFPKEGPSILRIQQVVRGDSAAYFCASSPASAYEQFFGPGTRLTVL.

The V gene is TRBV7-2, the J gene TRBJ2-3, with 7 bases lining up with TRBD1. Germline V lookup: CDR1 SGHTA, CDR2 FQGNSA. The V segment lost 1 base and the J segment 4 bases; nucleotides outside the gene matches: 5. This CDR3 contains 15 residues. CDR3 nucleotides: TGTGCCAGCAGCTTAGGAGACAGGGTTGCAGATACGCAGTATTTT. Protein sequence: CASSLGDRVADTQYF.

The V call is TRBV7-8, the J call TRBJ2-7; D is uncertain. The CDR3 has 14 residues. Germline V gene sequence: CDR1 SGHVS, CDR2 FQNEAQ. The V gene lost 7 bases and the J gene lost 2 bases, with 15 bases spanning the gap. CDR3 sequence reads: CASTNSLLAYEQYF. The CDR3 region has the DNA TGTGCCAGCACCAACTCCTTGCTGGCCTACGAGCAGTACTTC.

The chain is built from TRBV6-6 and TRBJ2-1; TRBD2 matches 14 bases. CDR1 and CDR2 (germline): MNHNY, SVGAGI (reference sequence). The CDR3 is 17 amino acids. The junction had 9 bases not matched to a gene; V was cut back by 5 bases and J by 6 bases. CDR3 DNA sequence: TGTGCCAGCAGTCCTCGACTAGCGGGAGGGACCATCAATGAGCAGTTCTTC. Translation gives CASSPRLAGGTINEQFF.

This clone was detected only once. The genes are TRBV11-1 and TRBJ1-6; 7 bases are shared with TRBD1. V dropped 5 bases and J dropped 3; count of bases not matched to a gene: 1. CDR1 is SGHAT, CDR2 FQDESV, per germline (reference sequence). This CDR3 is built from 14 residues. The chain's CDR3 is CASSRDSYNSPLHF. The CDR3 nucleotides are TGTGCCAGCAGCCGGGACAGCTATAATTCACCCCTCCACTTT.

CDR3 bases: TGCAGTGCGGACATGAACTATGGCTACACCTTC. Encoded protein: CSADMNYGYTF. The gene calls are TRBV20-1 and TRBJ1-2, with D possibly TRBD1 on 5 matching bases. Germline CDR1 is DFQATT and CDR2 is SNEGSKA (reference sequence). The CDR3 consists of 11 residues. Trimming cost V 6 bases and J 2 bases, with 7 bases left between them.

This chain connects TRBV28 to TRBJ1-1, with TRBD1 matching 7 bases. This CDR3 has 16 amino acids. Germline V CDR1 and CDR2: MDHEN, SYDVKM. The V segment lost 2 bases and the J segment 4 bases; nucleotides outside the gene matches: 10. The DNA of the CDR3 is TGTGCCAGCAGTTTAAGCCCCGTAGACAGGGCCACTGAAGCTTTCTTT. Protein product: CASSLSPVDRATEAFF. The full variable domain, completed using reference TRBV28 and TRBJ1-1, is DVKVTQSSRYLVKRTGEKVFLECVQDMDHENMFWYRQDPGLGLRLIYFSYDVKMKEKGDIPEGYSVSREKKERFSLILESASTNQTSMYLCASSLSPVDRATEAFFGQGTRLTVV.

The chain couples TRBV5-1 to TRBJ2-5, with 10 bases matching TRBD1. Germline V gene data show CDR1 as SGHRS and CDR2 as YFSETQ. This CDR3 is built from 15 residues. Trimming at V came to 0 bases and at J to 5 bases, leaving 4 bases not matched to a gene. The CDR3 loop reads CASSLVGTGVETQYF. For the CDR3, the DNA is TGCGCCAGCAGCTTGGTGGGGACAGGGGTGGAGACCCAGTACTTC.

This clone has a single count. The V gene is TRBV11-2, the J gene TRBJ1-3, with unresolved D. The germline CDR1 and CDR2 sequences are SGHAT and FQNNGV. This CDR3 comprises 11 residues. Trimming took off 5 bases at V and 7 bases at J, with 6 bases between the two ends. The CDR3 is CASSRGNTIYF. The CDR3 coding sequence is TGTGCCAGCAGCCGAGGGAACACCATATATTTT.

The chain uses TRBV28 and TRBJ1-2; D gene ambiguous. Germline V gives CDR1 MDHEN, CDR2 SYDVKM. This CDR3 is 11 amino acids long. The V end was cut by 3 bases, the J end by 7 bases, with 6 bases between. CDR3 in DNA: TGTGCCAGCAGTTTGCAGGTTGGCTACACCTTC. Translating it yields CASSLQVGYTF.

V is TRBV5-1 and J is TRBJ1-6, with D possibly TRBD1 on 5 matching bases. The CDR3 has 14 residues. The germline gives CDR1 SGHRS, CDR2 YFSETQ. The V end was cut by 4 bases, the J end by 8 bases, with 13 bases between. The CDR3, as DNA: TGCGCCAGCAGCCCCCCCGGGGCTTATTCACCCCTCCACTTT. It translates to CASSPPGAYSPLHF.

In this sample, this clone turned up a few times. One end of the junction is discordant with germline, which a read error may explain. In DNA, the CDR3 is TGTGCCAGCAGTGAATACTACAGGAGCCTCCGCTTC. It codes for CASSEYYRSLRF. The chain recombines TRBV25-1 with TRBJ2-7; possibly TRBD1 for D (5 bases). The CDR3 length is 12 residues. In germline, CDR1 is MGHDK, CDR2 SYGVNS.

V usage is TRBV7-6 and J usage is TRBJ2-1; D call uncertain. Trimming left V 5 bases short and J 6 bases short, with 8 bases between. CDR1 is SGHVS, CDR2 FNYEAQ, per germline. This CDR3 has 12 residues. The CDR3, as DNA: TGTGCCAGCAGCCCTACTCCCAATGAGCAGTTCTTC. Its translation: CASSPTPNEQFF.

This clone was seen a handful of times. This chain links TRBV19 with TRBJ1-1; D unresolved. From germline, CDR1 is LNHDA and CDR2 SQIVND (reference sequence). The germline V and J ends were trimmed by 8 bases and 7 bases, with 14 bases remaining between them. The CDR3 extends over 12 amino acids. The CDR3 spells CASGQRTVEAFF. The CDR3 bases are TGTGCCAGTGGCCAAAGGACTGTTGAAGCTTTCTTT.